This T cell receptor (beta chain) was captured in a study of CD8 T cells in ankylosing spondylitis. Comments on this clonotype: Its cognate antigen is unknown.

Germline V gene sequence: CDR1 SQVTM, CDR2 ANQGSEA. The CDR3 extends over 13 amino acids. Trimming took off 4 bases at V and 0 bases at J, with 9 bases between the two ends. TCRdb independently ran MiXCR on the 5' RACE reads; one entry per CDR3 protein. The data contain fewer than 650,000 distinct CDR3 sequences, about 13% of them singletons. Study observations and caveats: Significantly higher representation of disease-linked clones was reported for matched ankylosing spondylitis synovial fluid. Several of the motif variants were reported before in synovial fluid and blood from reactive arthritis. As for the disease-linked clones, they showed a CD8+ phenotype and occurred at relatively low frequencies in peripheral blood. A motif of fewer than ten highly homologous TCR beta variants was seen as apparently characteristic of ankylosing spondylitis blood.

The chain links TRBV29-1 to TRBJ1-1; D is unresolved. The clonotype was recovered from a male donor with ankylosing spondylitis. The sequenced sample was blood, either unsorted or a sorted T cell fraction (not recorded which). The CDR3 DNA sequence: TGCAGCGTTGCCGGAGGGTTGAACACTGAAGCTTTCTTT. It yields the protein CSVAGGLNTEAFF. The full variable domain, with the rest looked up from reference TRBV29-1 and TRBJ1-1, is SAVISQKPSRDICQRGTSLTIQCQVDSQVTMMFWYRQQPGQSLTLIATANQGSEATYESGFVIDKFPISRPNLTFSTLTVSNMSPEDSSIYLCSVAGGLNTEAFFGQGTRLTVV.